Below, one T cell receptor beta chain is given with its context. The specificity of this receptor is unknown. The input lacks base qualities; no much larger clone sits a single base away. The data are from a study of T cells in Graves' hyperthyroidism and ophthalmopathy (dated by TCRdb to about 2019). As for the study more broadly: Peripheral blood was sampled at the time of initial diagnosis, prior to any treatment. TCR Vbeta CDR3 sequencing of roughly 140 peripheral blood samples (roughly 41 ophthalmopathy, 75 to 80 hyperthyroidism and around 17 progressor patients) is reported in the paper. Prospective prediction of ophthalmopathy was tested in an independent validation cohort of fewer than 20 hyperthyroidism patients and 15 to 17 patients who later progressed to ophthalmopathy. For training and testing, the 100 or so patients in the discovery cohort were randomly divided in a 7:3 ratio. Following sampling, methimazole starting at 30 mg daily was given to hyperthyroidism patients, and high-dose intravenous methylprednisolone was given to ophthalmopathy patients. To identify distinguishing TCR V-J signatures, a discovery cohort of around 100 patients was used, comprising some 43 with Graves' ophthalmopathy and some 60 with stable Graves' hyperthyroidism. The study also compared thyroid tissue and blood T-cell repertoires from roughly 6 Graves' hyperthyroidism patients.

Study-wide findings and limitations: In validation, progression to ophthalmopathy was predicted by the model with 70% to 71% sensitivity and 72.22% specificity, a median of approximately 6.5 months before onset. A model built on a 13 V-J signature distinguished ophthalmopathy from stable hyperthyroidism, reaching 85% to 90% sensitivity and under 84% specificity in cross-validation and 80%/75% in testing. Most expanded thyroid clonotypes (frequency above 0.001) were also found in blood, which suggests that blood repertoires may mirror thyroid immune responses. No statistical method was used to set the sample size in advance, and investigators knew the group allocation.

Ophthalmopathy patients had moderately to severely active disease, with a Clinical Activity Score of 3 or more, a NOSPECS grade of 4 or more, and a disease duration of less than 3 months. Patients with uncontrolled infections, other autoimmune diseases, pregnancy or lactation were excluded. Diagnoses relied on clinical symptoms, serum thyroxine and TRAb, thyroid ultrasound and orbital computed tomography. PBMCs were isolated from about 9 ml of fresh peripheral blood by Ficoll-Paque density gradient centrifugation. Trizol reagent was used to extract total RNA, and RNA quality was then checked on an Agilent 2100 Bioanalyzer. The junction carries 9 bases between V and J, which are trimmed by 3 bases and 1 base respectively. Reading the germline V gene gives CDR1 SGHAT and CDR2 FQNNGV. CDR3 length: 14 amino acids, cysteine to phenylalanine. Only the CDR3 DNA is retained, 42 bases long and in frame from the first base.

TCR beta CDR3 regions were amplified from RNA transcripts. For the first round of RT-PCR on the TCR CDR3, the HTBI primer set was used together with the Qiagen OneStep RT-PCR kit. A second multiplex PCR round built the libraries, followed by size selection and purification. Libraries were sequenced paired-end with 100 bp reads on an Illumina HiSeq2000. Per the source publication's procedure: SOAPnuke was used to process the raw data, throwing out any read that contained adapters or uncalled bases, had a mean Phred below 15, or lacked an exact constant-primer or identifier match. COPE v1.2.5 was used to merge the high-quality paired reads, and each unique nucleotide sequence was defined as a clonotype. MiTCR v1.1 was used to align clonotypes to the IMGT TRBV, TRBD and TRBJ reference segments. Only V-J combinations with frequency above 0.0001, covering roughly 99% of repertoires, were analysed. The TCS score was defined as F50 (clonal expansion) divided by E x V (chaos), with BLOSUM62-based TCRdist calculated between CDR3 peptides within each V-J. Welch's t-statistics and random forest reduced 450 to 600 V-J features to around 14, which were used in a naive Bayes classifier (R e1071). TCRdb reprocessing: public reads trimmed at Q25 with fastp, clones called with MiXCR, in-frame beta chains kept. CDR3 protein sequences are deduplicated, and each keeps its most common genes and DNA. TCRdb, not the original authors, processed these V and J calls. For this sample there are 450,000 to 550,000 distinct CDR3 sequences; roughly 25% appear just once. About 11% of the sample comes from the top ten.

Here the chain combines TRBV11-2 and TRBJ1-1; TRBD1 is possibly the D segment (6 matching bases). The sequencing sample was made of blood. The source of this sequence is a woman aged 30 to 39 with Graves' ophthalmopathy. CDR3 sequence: CASSFVGQNTEAFF. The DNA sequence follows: TGTGCCAGCAGCTTTGTGGGACAGAACACTGAAGCTTTCTTT.